This T cell receptor (beta chain) is drawn from a study of identical twins. Study-level results: High-abundance cord blood beta clonotypes had fewer insertions; memory repertoires showed none.

Regarding this clonotype: Its antigen is not known.

The CDR3 is made up of 14 amino acids. The germline V gene has CDR1 MNHNY and CDR2 SVGAGI (reference sequence). V was shortened by 0 bases and J by 4 bases, with 9 bases between the two germline ends. Healthy Caucasian individuals made up all the donors. The authors used template switching to add a universal primer site and gave cDNA unique molecular identifiers. TCRdb reprocessed the 5' RACE reads via MiXCR and lists one record per CDR3 protein. The data show 1.5 million or so distinct CDR3 sequences, with under 35% seen just once and roughly 0.3% held by the top ten. The V and J genes are TRBV6-6 and TRBJ1-2; D gene ambiguous. The sequence came from a newborn girl in good health. Material: cord blood. CDR3 in DNA: TGTGCCAGCAGTTACTCCCGTCAGTCCTATGGCTACACCTTC. This translates into CASSYSRQSYGYTF.